This T cell receptor beta chain emerged from a study of Ad26.COV2.S vaccination and SARS-CoV-2 variants. The wider study: Into the muscle, Ad26.COV2.S was dosed once or twice, 56 days apart. Findings and limits, study-wide: From the TCR breadth and depth analyses, total T cell responses may have been underestimated.

In regard to this clone: The antigen remains undetermined.

The repertoire was sequenced with immunoSEQ multiplex PCR; TCRdb's copy has only in-frame clones and lacks some. This sample has 300,000 to 400,000 clones, with 88% found just once. Treatment: about 20 received Ad26.COV2.S at low or high dose, single or two shots; about 5 received placebo; per-sample allocation not given. Collection of samples fell on day 63 after the first vaccine or placebo injection. In Boston, an adult donor aged 18-55 years took part. The origin of this receptor is a person between 18 and 65 years old who received the Ad26.COV2.S COVID-19 vaccine or a placebo. The source material was peripheral blood, sampled in a trial of Ad26.COV2.S vaccine versus placebo.

The CDR3 loop reads CASSYHRGSLQETQYF. The CDR3 nucleotides are TGTGCCAGCAGTTATCACAGGGGCTCTCTACAAGAGACCCAGTACTTC. The rearrangement uses TRBV6-5 and TRBJ2-5; 7 nucleotides align to TRBD1. Germline V gives CDR1 MNHEY, CDR2 SVGAGI. The CDR3 totals 16 residues. With V trimmed by 3 bases and J by 2 bases, 9 bases remained unmatched.